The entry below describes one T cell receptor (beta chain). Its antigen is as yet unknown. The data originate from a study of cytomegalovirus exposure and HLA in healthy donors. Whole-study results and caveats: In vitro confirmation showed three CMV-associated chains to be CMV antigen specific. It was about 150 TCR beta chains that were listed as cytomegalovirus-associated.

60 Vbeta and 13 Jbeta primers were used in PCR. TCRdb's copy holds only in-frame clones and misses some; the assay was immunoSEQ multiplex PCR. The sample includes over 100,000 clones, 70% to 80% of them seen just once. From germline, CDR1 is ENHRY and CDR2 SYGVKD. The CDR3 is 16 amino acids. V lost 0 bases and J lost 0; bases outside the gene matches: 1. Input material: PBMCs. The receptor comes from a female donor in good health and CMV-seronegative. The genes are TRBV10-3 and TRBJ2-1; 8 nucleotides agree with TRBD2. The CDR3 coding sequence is TGTGCCATCAGTGAGTCCCGGGGGGGCTCCTACAATGAGCAGTTCTTC. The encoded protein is CAISESRGGSYNEQFF.